Listed below are T cell receptor beta chains from one sample, sequenced in a study of shared clonotypes between healthy human individuals. Using immunoSEQ multiplex PCR, the repertoire was profiled, and TCRdb retains in-frame clones only, with some absent. The sample has about 480,000 clones, around 79% seen once. Sample: PBMCs. The receptors derive from a woman in her thirties or forties in good health. Some clones in this sample may be carry-over from other donors' samples. CDR3s include the opening cysteine and the closing phenylalanine or tryptophan. Each record gives: V gene, D gene, J gene, clone size, CDR3 DNA, CDR3 protein. The D gene is left open where the match is weak. Some rows mark clone size as missing; the rest say once, few, many or name a class of expanded clone.

TRBV7-9	.	TRBJ1-1	.	TGTGCCAGCAGTTCCCAGGGAGAGGGCACTGAAGCTTTCTTT	CASSSQGEGTEAFF
TRBV30	.	TRBJ1-4	.	TGTGCCTGGAACTATCGAAGGGGAAGTGAAAAACTGTTTTTT	CAWNYRRGSEKLFF
TRBV7-9	.	TRBJ1-1	.	TGTGCCAGCAGCCATGCACGGGGTGTCGGAGGGCCTGAAGCTTTCTTT	CASSHARGVGGPEAFF
TRBV5-6	TRBD1	TRBJ2-1	.	TGTGCCAGCAGCCAAGCGGGACAGGGGCGAAATGAGCAGTTCTTC	CASSQAGQGRNEQFF
TRBV19	TRBD1	TRBJ2-1	once	TGTGCCAGTAGGCTATCCCCCGGACAGGGATCCTACAATGAGCAGTTCTTC	CASRLSPGQGSYNEQFF
TRBV5-6	TRBD2	TRBJ2-3	.	TGTGCCAGCAGCTCGCTAGCGGCAGATACGCAGTATTTT	CASSSLAADTQYF
TRBV18	.	TRBJ1-1	.	TGTGCCAGCTCACATCGGAGTGAAATGAACACTGAAGCTTTCTTT	CASSHRSEMNTEAFF
TRBV6-1	.	TRBJ2-7	once	TGTGCCAGCAGTGGGGGCCCGGAGTACGAGCAGTACTTC	CASSGGPEYEQYF
TRBV5-8	TRBD2	TRBJ2-2	.	TGTGCCAGCAGCCCCACCATGGGGACTAGCGCAAACACCGGGGAGCTGTTTTTT	CASSPTMGTSANTGELFF
TRBV5-1	.	TRBJ2-5	few	TGCGCCAGCAGCTTGGCCGAGTTCAAGGGAGAGACCCAGTACTTC	CASSLAEFKGETQYF
TRBV7-8	TRBD2	TRBJ2-1	few	TGTGCCAGCAGCTTAGAGACTAGCGGGAGTTGGACCGATGAGCAGTTCTTC	CASSLETSGSWTDEQFF
TRBV2	TRBD2	TRBJ2-1	.	TGTGCCACGACTAGCGGGGGAAGGTACAATGAGCAGTTCTTC	CATTSGGRYNEQFF
TRBV6-6	TRBD1	TRBJ2-7	.	TGTGCCAGCAGTGGCTACACAGGGGCCTACGAGCAGTACTTC	CASSGYTGAYEQYF
TRBV28	.	TRBJ2-3	.	TGTGCCAGCAGTTTATCCCCGAACACAGATACGCAGTATTTT	CASSLSPNTDTQYF
TRBV28	.	TRBJ1-2	.	TGTGCCAGCAGTTTACCTACCCCCTATGGCTACACCTTC	CASSLPTPYGYTF
TRBV5-1	TRBD2	TRBJ2-1	.	TGCGCCAGCAGTAGCGGGGCTCTCTACAATGAGCAGTTCTTC	CASSSGALYNEQFF
TRBV18	TRBD1	TRBJ2-3	.	TGTGCCAGCTCACCCGGGACAGTCACAGATACGCAGTATTTT	CASSPGTVTDTQYF
TRBV2	.	TRBJ2-1	few	TGTGCCAGCAGAGAACAGGGCAGCTCCTACAATGAGCAGTTCTTC	CASREQGSSYNEQFF
TRBV5-5	.	TRBJ1-5	few	TGTGCCAGCAGCCTACAGGAACTCAATCAGCCCCAGCATTTT	CASSLQELNQPQHF
TRBV11-2	.	TRBJ2-5	.	TGTGCCAGCAGCCCCGGACTGGGGGAGACCCAGTACTTC	CASSPGLGETQYF
TRBV2	TRBD2	TRBJ2-3	.	TGTGCCAGCAGTGAAAATGGCAATAGCGGGGATACGCAGTATTTT	CASSENGNSGDTQYF
TRBV7-8	.	TRBJ2-1	few	TGTGCCAGCAGCTTCAGGAGGAGGAATGAGCAGTTCTTC	CASSFRRRNEQFF
TRBV28	.	TRBJ1-3	.	TGTGCCAGCAGTTTATCTGGGACCGTGGCTGGAAACACCATATATTTT	CASSLSGTVAGNTIYF
TRBV7-2	TRBD2	TRBJ2-7	.	TGTGCCAGCAGCTTCCTAGCGGGAAAGGGATACGAGCAGTACTTC	CASSFLAGKGYEQYF
TRBV5-1	TRBD2	TRBJ2-7	.	TGCGCCAGCAGCATAGGGACTAGCGGGGGAGCTGACGAGCAGTACTTC	CASSIGTSGGADEQYF
TRBV11-2	.	TRBJ2-1	.	TGTGCCAGCAGTCAGACCCCCTACAATGAGCAGTTCTTC	CASSQTPYNEQFF
TRBV30	.	TRBJ2-2	.	TGTGCCTGGAGTGTACTGGGGAGTGCGAACACCGGGGAGCTGTTTTTT	CAWSVLGSANTGELFF
TRBV5-1	.	TRBJ1-3	.	TGCGCCAGCAGCTCAGGGGTGCTGTCCCACACCATATATTTT	CASSSGVLSHTIYF